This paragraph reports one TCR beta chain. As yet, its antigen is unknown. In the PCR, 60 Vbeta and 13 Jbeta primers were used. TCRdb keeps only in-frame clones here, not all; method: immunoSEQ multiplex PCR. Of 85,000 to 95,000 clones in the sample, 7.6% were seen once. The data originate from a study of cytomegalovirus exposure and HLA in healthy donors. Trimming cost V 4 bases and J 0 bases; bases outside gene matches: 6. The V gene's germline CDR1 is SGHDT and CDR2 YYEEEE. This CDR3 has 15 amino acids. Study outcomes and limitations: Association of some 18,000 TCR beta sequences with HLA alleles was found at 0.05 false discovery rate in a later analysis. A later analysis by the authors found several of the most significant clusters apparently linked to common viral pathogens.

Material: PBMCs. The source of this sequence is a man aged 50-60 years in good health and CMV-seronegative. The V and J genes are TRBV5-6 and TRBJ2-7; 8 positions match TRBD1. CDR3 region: CASSPRTGRSYEQYF. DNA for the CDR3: TGTGCCAGCAGCCCCCGGACAGGGCGCTCCTACGAGCAGTACTTC.